The text below deals with one T cell receptor beta chain. It has no known antigen specificity. Base-call qualities are not available, and no considerably larger clone is one nucleotide away. V is shortened by 2 bases, J by 7 bases, and the region joining them spans 18 bases. Measured from the cysteine to the phenylalanine, the CDR3 is 16 residues long. Left in the record is the CDR3 DNA by itself, 48 bases read in frame from the first base. The germline V gene gives CDR1 as SGHTA and CDR2 as FQGNSA. This entry belongs to a study of OX40 agonist ivuxolimab in advanced cancers. Background on the whole study: The costimulatory receptor OX40 (CD134) was targeted by ivuxolimab, a fully human IgG2 agonistic monoclonal antibody. Three dose-escalation patients achieved partial responses, one with hepatocellular carcinoma and two with cutaneous melanoma. The purpose of peripheral TCRbeta sequencing was to test whether ivuxolimab changed TCR sequence diversity and led to clonal T-cell expansion. Among the approximately 50 dose-escalation patients, roughly 20 had hepatocellular carcinoma, roughly 15 melanoma, 9 renal cell carcinoma and 9 head and neck cancer. The paper covers the monotherapy dose-escalation part of the phase I ivuxolimab trial, which included N = 52 patients. Intravenous ivuxolimab was administered to patients every 2 weeks at six dose levels: 0.01, 0.1, 0.3, 1.5, 3 and 10 mg/kg. The dose-escalation cohort was over 70% male with a mean age of around 62 years, ranging from about 23 to 85. Prior anti-PD-1, anti-PD-L1 or anti-CTLA-4 therapy was permitted, and checkpoint inhibitors had been received by about 37% of dose-escalation patients.

Genomic DNA was isolated from the sorted cells so that the TCRbeta CDR3 region could be sequenced. TCRbeta CDR3 regions were sequenced using the immunoSEQ Assay. TCRdb re-hosts the immuneACCESS table, in-frame sequences only. Its copies lack some clones; in the studies checked, an unresolved V gene accounts for under half of them, and the cause for the rest is not known. For this sample the table gives approximately 82,000 clones, of which about 86% were detected only once. The top ten constitute 6.5% of the sample. What the authors observed across the whole study: Clonal expansion of both CD4+ and CD8+ blood T cells was observed from baseline to week 6 at doses 0.1 to 3.0 mg/kg. Low levels of normalized T-cell clonal expansion were also shown by some nonresponding patients. Antigen specificity was not determined for the clonally expanded peripheral T cells. After ivuxolimab, more expanded clones were found on average in CD8+ T cells than in CD4+ T cells. In the 0.1-3.0 mg/kg groups, partial responders were among the patients with the lowest normalized peripheral clonal expansion, particularly in CD8+ T cells.

Patients with autoimmune disease history or receiving systemic immunosuppression were excluded from the trial. Peripheral blood for TCR sequencing was drawn from every dose cohort at baseline, at cycle 4 day 1 and at cycle 7 day 1. The samples were drawn from a first-in-human, open-label, multicenter phase I dose-escalation trial of ivuxolimab. The trial enrolled adults with locally advanced or metastatic head and neck squamous cell, hepatocellular, melanoma or renal cell carcinoma. Before TCR sequencing, CD4+ T cells and CD8+ T cells were sorted from peripheral blood as separate populations. This receptor was identified in an adult with an advanced solid tumor such as melanoma, head and neck, liver or kidney cancer. The sequencing used CD4+ or CD8+ T cells sorted from blood, collected in a trial of the OX40 agonist ivuxolimab. This receptor chain uses TRBV7-2 and TRBJ2-1, with the D gene tentatively TRBD1 or TRBD2, based on 7 matching bases in each. The nucleotide sequence is given as TGTGCCAGCAGCTTACGAGTAAACAGGGGAGGGAATGAGCAGTTCTTC. The resulting protein is CASSLRVNRGGNEQFF.